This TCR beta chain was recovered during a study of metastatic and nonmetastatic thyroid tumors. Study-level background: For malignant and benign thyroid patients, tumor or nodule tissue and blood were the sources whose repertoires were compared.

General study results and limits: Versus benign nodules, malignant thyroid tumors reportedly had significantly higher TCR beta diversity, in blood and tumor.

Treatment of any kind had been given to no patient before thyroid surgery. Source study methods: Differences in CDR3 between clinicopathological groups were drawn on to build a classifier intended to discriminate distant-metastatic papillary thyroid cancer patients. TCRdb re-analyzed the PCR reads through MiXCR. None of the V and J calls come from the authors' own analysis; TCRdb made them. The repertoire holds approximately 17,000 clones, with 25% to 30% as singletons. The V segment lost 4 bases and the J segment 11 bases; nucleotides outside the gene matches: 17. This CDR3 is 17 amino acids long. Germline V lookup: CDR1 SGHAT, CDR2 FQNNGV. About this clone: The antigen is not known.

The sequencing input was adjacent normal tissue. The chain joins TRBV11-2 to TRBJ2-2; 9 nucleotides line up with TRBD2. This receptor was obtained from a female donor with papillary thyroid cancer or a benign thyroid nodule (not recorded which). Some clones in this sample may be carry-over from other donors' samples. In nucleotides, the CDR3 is TGTGCCAGCAGCTGGCCGACTGCCAGGCGGGAGGGCCGTGAGCTGTTTTTT. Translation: CASSWPTARREGRELFF.